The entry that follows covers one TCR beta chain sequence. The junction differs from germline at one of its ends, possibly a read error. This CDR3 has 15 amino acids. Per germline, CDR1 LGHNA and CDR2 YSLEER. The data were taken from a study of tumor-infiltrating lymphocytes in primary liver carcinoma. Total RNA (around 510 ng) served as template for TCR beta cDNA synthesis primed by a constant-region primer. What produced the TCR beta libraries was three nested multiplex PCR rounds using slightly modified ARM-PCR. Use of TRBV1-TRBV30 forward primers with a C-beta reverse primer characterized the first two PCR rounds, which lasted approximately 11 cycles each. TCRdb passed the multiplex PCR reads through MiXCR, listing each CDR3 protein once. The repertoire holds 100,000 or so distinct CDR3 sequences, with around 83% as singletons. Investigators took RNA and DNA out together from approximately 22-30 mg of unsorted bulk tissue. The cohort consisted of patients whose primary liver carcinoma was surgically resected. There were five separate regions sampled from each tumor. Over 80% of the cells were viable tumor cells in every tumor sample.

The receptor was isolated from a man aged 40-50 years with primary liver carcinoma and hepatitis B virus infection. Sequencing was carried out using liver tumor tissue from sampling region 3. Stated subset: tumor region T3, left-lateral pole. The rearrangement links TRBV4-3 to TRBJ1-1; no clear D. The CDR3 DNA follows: TGCGCTAGCAGCCAAGACTTCGGGAAAAGAACTGAAGCTTTCTTT. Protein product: CASSQDFGKRTEAFF.